The clone carrying this T cell receptor (beta chain) is labeled as medium-sized. Antigen: not known. One entry per CDR3 protein results from TCRdb running MiXCR on the reads. The repertoire has 45,000 to 55,000 distinct CDR3 sequences, 15% to 25% of them found once; the top ten carry approximately 53%. V was cut by 7 bases and J by 2 bases, with 11 bases left in between. The CDR3 is 14 amino acids. The data derive from a study of T cell repertoires in cytomegalovirus infection. Study-wide points: The ex vivo response showed dominance by HLA-C-restricted CMV-specific TCR beta clonotypes. Cumulative frequency of public TCR beta families picked out carriers of CMV plus the relevant HLA.

The specimen comprised CD8+ T cells from cultured PBMCs, sampled from culture after CMV antigen stimulation. This receptor was taken from a human donor in good health (CMV status not recorded). Some clones in this sample may be carry-over from other donors' samples. The chain has TRBV12-3 or TRBV12-4 and TRBJ1-4; D not certain. As DNA, the CDR3 is TGTGCCAGCACCTCAGGAGTTACTAATGAAAAACTGTTTTTT. The encoded protein is CASTSGVTNEKLFF.